This T cell receptor (beta chain) derives from a study of memory CD4+ T cells and cytomegalovirus serostatus. On the study more broadly: Healthy Belgian adult donors included nine or ten CMV-positive and more than 20 CMV-negative people. Notes on the study in general: Each of around 69 CMV-associated TCRbeta sequences occurred in one to five individuals. Suggested: most of the CMV-linked TCR signature lies in CD4+ memory cells. Median bootstrapped AUC for CMV status was just under 0.97 originally, less than 0.93 US-trained.

Worth noting for this clone: Its antigen is currently unknown.

Germline V lookup: CDR1 SGHTS, CDR2 YDEGEE. V lost 0 bases, J lost 3 bases, and 9 bases lay in between. The CDR3 loop spans 14 amino acids. Method: immunoSEQ multiplex PCR; TCRdb's copy keeps in-frame clones and lacks some. The sample lists around 40,000 clones, around 78% occurring once. Single viable CD3+CD4+CD8-CD45RO+ cells were sorted as the memory CD4+ T cells. The rearrangement uses TRBV5-8 and TRBJ1-2, with D hard to call. Sequencing was performed on memory CD4+ T cells from blood. This receptor was taken from an adult in good health and CMV-seronegative. The CDR3 sequence is CASSLGQNYYGYTF. CDR3 in DNA: TGTGCCAGCAGCTTGGGGCAGAATTACTATGGCTACACCTTC.